The 7 T cell receptor beta chains given below trace back to one sample, sequenced in a study of early T cells in non-severe SARS-CoV-2 infection. TCRdb re-analysed the 5' RACE reads in MiXCR, keeping a single row per CDR3 protein. The sample includes 55,000 to 75,000 distinct CDR3 sequences, roughly 8.8% of them seen just once. The sequenced sample was whole blood. All receptors come from an adult who was a healthcare worker with PCR-confirmed SARS-CoV-2 infection or an uninfected control (not recorded which).

The chain joins TRBV5-1 to TRBJ2-1; TRBD1 matches 9 bases. The CDR3 is 13 residues long. J gave up 9 bases and V 4 bases, and 5 bases lay outside the gene matches. In germline, CDR1 is SGHRS, CDR2 YFSETQ. Written as DNA, the CDR3 is TGCGCCAGCAGCGGGACAGGGTATTTTGAGCAGTTCTTC. It translates to CASSGTGYFEQFF.

This clonotype turned up a few times. This CDR3 is CASSQRTGAEIPYQETQYF. The CDR3 DNA follows: TGCGCCAGCAGCCAACGGACAGGGGCCGAGATTCCGTACCAAGAGACCCAGTACTTC. The chain links TRBV4-1 to TRBJ2-5, with 9 bases fitting TRBD1. The length of the CDR3 is 19 residues. V gave up 2 bases and J gave up 0 bases; unmatched junction bases: 13. The germline V gene has CDR1 MGHRA and CDR2 YSYEKL.

This clonotype was counted once. The chain has TRBV10-3 and TRBJ2-1; 10 nucleotides agree with TRBD2. Trimming at V came to 8 bases and at J to 5 bases, leaving 12 bases not matched to a gene. CDR1 ENHRY and CDR2 SYGVKD come from the germline V gene. The CDR3 is made up of 16 amino acids. The CDR3 bases are TGTGCCATCCCTGGTTTTTCTAGCGGGGGTAACAATGAGCAGTTCTTC. This translates into CAIPGFSSGGNNEQFF.

This clonotype was detected only a few times. The V gene is TRBV5-1, the J gene TRBJ2-1; 11 bases fit TRBD1. The germline V gene has CDR1 SGHRS and CDR2 YFSETQ. The CDR3 is 12 amino acids. Trimming at V came to 6 bases and at J to 8 bases, leaving 1 base not matched to a gene. The CDR3 reads CASMGQGDEQFF. DNA for the CDR3: TGCGCCAGCATGGGACAGGGGGATGAGCAGTTCTTC.

The chain employs TRBV19 and TRBJ1-5; 8 bases align to TRBD1. Germline V gene data show CDR1 as LNHDA and CDR2 as SQIVND (reference sequence). The V segment lost 0 bases and the J segment 2 bases; nucleotides outside the gene matches: 3. This CDR3 contains 16 residues. The CDR3 spells CASSIEADRGNQPQHF. The CDR3 nucleotides read TGTGCCAGTAGTATAGAGGCGGACAGGGGCAATCAGCCCCAGCATTTT.

The chain recombines TRBV11-2 with TRBJ2-3; 9 bases fit TRBD2. Germline CDR1 reads SGHAT; CDR2 reads FQNNGV. J gave up 2 bases and V 6 bases, and 9 bases lay outside the gene matches. The CDR3 has 16 residues. CDR3 in DNA: TGTGCCAGCAGTTCAATAGCGGGGGCCTCCACAGATACGCAGTATTTT. It translates to CASSSIAGASTDTQYF.

Regarding this clonotype: At one boundary the junction diverges from the germline segment, which might be a read error. This rearrangement joins TRBV7-9 to TRBJ2-1, with 7 bases that match TRBD2. CDR3 length equals 14 residues. Germline loops: CDR1 SEHNR, CDR2 FQNEAQ (reference sequence). The CDR3 loop is CAGASGSSYNEQFF. The CDR3 DNA follows: TGCGCCGGGGCTAGCGGTAGCTCCTACAATGAGCAGTTCTTC. The full variable domain, completed using reference TRBV7-9 and TRBJ2-1, is DTGVSQNPRHKITKRGQNVTFRCDPISEHNRLYWYRQTLGQGPEFLTYFQNEAQLEKSRLLSDRFSAERPKGSFSTLEIQRTEQGDSAMYLCAGASGSSYNEQFFGPGTRLTVL.